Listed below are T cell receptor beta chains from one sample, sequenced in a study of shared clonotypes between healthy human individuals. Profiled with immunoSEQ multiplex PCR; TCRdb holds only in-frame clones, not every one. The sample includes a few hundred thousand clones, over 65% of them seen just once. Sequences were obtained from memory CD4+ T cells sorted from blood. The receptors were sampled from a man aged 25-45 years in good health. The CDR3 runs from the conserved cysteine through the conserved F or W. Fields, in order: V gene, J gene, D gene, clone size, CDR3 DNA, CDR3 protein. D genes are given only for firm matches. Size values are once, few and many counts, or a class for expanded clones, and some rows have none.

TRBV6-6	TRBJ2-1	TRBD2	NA	TGTGCCAGCGCTTCCAGCGGGAGCACCTACAATGAGCAGTTCTTC	CASASSGSTYNEQFF
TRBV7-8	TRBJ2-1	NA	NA	TGTGCCAGCAGCTTAGTGGGAAATGAGCAGTTCTTC	CASSLVGNEQFF
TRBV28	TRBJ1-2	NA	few	TGTGCCAGCAGACCTCGATCCCCTAACTATGGCTACACCTTC	CASRPRSPNYGYTF
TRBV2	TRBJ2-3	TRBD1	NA	TGTGCCAGCAGTCCCGGGACAGGGGGTTGGGGAAACACAGATACGCAGTATTTT	CASSPGTGGWGNTDTQYF
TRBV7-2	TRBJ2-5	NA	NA	TGTGCCAGCAGCTCTTGGGCTCTAAGGGAGACCCAGTACTTC	CASSSWALRETQYF
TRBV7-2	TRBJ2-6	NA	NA	TGTGCCAGCGGTTCACCGGACCCTACCCTCTTGGGGGCCAACGTCCTGACTTTC	CASGSPDPTLLGANVLTF
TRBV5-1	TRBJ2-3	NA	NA	TGCGCCAGCAGTTATATGGAGGCAGATACGCAGTATTTT	CASSYMEADTQYF
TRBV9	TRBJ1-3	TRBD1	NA	TGTGCCAGCAGCGTATCCGACGACAGGGCCCACTCCTCTGGAAACACCATATATTTT	CASSVSDDRAHSSGNTIYF
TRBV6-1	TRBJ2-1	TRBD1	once	TGTGCCAGCAGTGGAAACAGGGGGCTAGGTGAGCAGTTCTTC	CASSGNRGLGEQFF
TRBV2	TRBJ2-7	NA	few	TGTGCCAGCGGGCTTAGTCCATACGAGCAGTACTTC	CASGLSPYEQYF
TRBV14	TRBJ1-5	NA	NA	TGTGCCAGCAGCCAAGATATGGGCCAGCCCCAGCATTTT	CASSQDMGQPQHF
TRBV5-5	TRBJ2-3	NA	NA	TGTGCCAGCAGGAAACAGGCGGGAGATACGCAGTATTTT	CASRKQAGDTQYF
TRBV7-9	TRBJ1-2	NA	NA	TGTGCCAGCAGCTTAAATTCGGGGCAGGACTATGGCTACACCTTC	CASSLNSGQDYGYTF
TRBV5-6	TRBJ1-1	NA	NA	TGTGCCAGCAGCTTGGGGCCCTCCGCGGTGAACACTGAAGCTTTCTTT	CASSLGPSAVNTEAFF
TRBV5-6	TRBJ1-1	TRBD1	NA	TGTGCCAGCAGCTCCGACAGGGGCCGAGGCACTGAAGCTTTCTTT	CASSSDRGRGTEAFF
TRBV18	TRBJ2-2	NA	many	TGTGCCAGCTCACCGATGGCAGCGGGCGAAACCGGGGAGCTGTTTTTT	CASSPMAAGETGELFF
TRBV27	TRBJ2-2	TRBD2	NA	TGTGCCAGCATGCCCCCTCGGCTAGCGGGAGGCCGCGCCTCCGGGGAGCTGTTTTTT	CASMPPRLAGGRASGELFF
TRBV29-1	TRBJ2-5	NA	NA	TGCAGCGTTTCGCCAGTTACTCAAGAGACCCAGTACTTC	CSVSPVTQETQYF
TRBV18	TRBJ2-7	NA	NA	TGTGCCAGCTCACCGGAGCGGACGTCTAACGAGCAGTACTTC	CASSPERTSNEQYF
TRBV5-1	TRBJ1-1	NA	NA	TGCGCCAGCAGCTTGGACAACCCCGGCACTGAAGCTTTCTTT	CASSLDNPGTEAFF